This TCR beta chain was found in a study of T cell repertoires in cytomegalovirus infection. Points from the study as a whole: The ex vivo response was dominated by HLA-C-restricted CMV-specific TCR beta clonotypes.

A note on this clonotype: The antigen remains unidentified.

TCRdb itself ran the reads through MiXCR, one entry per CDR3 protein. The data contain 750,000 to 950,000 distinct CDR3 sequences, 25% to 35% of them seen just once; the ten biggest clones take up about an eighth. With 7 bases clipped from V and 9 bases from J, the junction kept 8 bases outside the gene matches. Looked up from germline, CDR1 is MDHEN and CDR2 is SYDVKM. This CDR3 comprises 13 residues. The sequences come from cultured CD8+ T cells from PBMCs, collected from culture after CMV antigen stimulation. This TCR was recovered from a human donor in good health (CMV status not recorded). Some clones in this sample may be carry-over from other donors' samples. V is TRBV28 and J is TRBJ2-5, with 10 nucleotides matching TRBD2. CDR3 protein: CASTMGLARAQYF. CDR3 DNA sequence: TGTGCCAGCACTATGGGACTAGCGAGGGCCCAGTACTTC. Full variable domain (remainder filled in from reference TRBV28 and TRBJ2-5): DVKVTQSSRYLVKRTGEKVFLECVQDMDHENMFWYRQDPGLGLRLIYFSYDVKMKEKGDIPEGYSVSREKKERFSLILESASTNQTSMYLCASTMGLARAQYFGPGTRLLVL.